The 7 T cell receptor beta chains presented below share a single source sample, sequenced in a study of blood T cell repertoires in COVID-19. The protocol was immunoSEQ multiplex PCR, while the TCRdb copy is restricted to in-frame clones and leaves out a portion. The repertoire holds hundreds of thousands of clones, around four fifths seen once, with over 3.5% in the top ten. Sequencing used peripheral blood. The origin of the receptors is a woman aged 50 to 60 with active or convalescent COVID-19.

This rearrangement joins TRBV19 to TRBJ1-1, with D perhaps TRBD1 (6 bases). CDR3 length: 15 residues. CDR1 LNHDA and CDR2 SQIVND come from the germline V gene (reference sequence). V shed 3 bases and J shed 4 bases, with 15 bases lying between them. The CDR3, as DNA: TGTGCCAGTAGTATGCGAGGGGAGGGGGGCACTGAAGCTTTCTTT. Encoded protein: CASSMRGEGGTEAFF.

The V call is TRBV2, the J call TRBJ1-5; 7 nucleotides line up with TRBD1. CDR1 SNHLY and CDR2 FYNNEI come from the germline V gene. The ends lost 5 bases at V and 1 base at J; junction bases unmatched: 5. The CDR3 is 15 residues long. The CDR3 protein is CASSRDRLSNQPQHF. For the CDR3, the DNA is TGTGCCAGCAGTCGGGACAGATTAAGCAATCAGCCCCAGCATTTT.

CDR3 sequence: CASSPPGQGIPNYGYTF. The CDR3 nucleotides are TGTGCCAGCTCACCACCGGGACAGGGGATCCCTAACTATGGCTACACCTTC. The chain couples TRBV18 to TRBJ1-2; 10 positions match TRBD1. CDR3 size: 17 residues. With 0 bases clipped from V and 0 bases from J, the junction kept 4 bases outside the gene matches. From germline, CDR1 is KGHSH and CDR2 LQKENI.

The rearrangement links TRBV29-1 to TRBJ2-7; 11 bases align to TRBD2. With V trimmed by 8 bases and J by 5 bases, 11 bases remained unmatched. Germline lookup yields CDR1 SQVTM and CDR2 ANQGSEA. This CDR3 is 14 amino acids long. The CDR3 reads CSSIAGGYGDEQYF. The CDR3 DNA reads TGCAGCTCTATAGCGGGAGGGTATGGTGACGAGCAGTACTTC.

This chain uses TRBV4-2 with TRBJ1-2; 9 bases agree with TRBD1. The germline V gene has CDR1 LGHNA and CDR2 YNFKEQ. The CDR3 totals 13 residues. V shed 4 bases and J 12 bases; nucleotides not matched to a gene: 9. This chain's CDR3 is CASSPSGTGRNTF. CDR3 coding DNA: TGTGCCAGCAGCCCGAGCGGGACAGGGCGGAACACCTTC.

The chain carries TRBV28 and TRBJ2-7, with 8 bases fitting TRBD1. Trimming cost V 7 bases and J 2 bases; bases outside gene matches: 7. Germline lookup yields CDR1 MDHEN and CDR2 SYDVKM. There are 14 residues in the CDR3. The CDR3 nucleotides read TGTGCCAGCAACGAATTGGACAGGGCCTACGAGCAGTACTTC. It translates to CASNELDRAYEQYF.

CDR3 region: CSVLAGGWEQFF. DNA of the CDR3: TGCAGCGTTCTAGCGGGAGGGTGGGAGCAGTTCTTC. This chain joins TRBV29-1 and TRBJ2-1, with TRBD2 matching 12 bases. Germline trimming cut 5 bases from V and 10 bases from J; bases unmatched to any gene: 3. In germline, CDR1 is SQVTM, CDR2 ANQGSEA. The CDR3 has 12 amino acids.